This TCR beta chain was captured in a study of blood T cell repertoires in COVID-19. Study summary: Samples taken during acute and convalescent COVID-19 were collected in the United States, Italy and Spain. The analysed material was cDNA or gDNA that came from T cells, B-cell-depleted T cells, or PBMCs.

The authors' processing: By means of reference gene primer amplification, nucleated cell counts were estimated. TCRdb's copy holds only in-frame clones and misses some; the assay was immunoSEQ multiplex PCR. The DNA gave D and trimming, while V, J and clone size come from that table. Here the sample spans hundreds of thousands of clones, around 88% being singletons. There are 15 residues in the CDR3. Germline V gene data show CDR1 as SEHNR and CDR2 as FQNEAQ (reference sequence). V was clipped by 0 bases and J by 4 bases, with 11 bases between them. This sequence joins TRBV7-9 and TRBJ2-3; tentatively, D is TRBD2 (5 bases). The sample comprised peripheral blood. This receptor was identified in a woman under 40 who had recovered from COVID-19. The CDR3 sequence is CASSLALREPDTQYF. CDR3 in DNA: TGTGCCAGCAGCTTAGCGCTGAGGGAACCAGATACGCAGTATTTT.